Below, 13 T cell receptor beta chains from the same sample are listed, as sequenced in a study of cytomegalovirus exposure and HLA in healthy donors. The PCR employed 60 Vbeta primers together with 13 Jbeta primers. Data came from immunoSEQ multiplex PCR; TCRdb stores just in-frame clones and leaves some out. The sample has some 120,000 clones, 65% to 75% seen once. The specimen was PBMCs. The source is a man aged 40-50 years in good health and CMV-seropositive.

This clone was detected only a few times. The chain recombines TRBV7-9 with TRBJ1-1, with D perhaps TRBD1 (6 bases). Germline V lookup: CDR1 SEHNR, CDR2 FQNEAQ (reference sequence). V was pared by 1 base and J by 1 base, with 13 bases between. The CDR3 runs to 16 residues. The CDR3 coding sequence is TGTGCCAGCAGCTTAGGCAGGGGCCTTGGGAACACTGAAGCTTTCTTT. Protein sequence: CASSLGRGLGNTEAFF.

The table lists this clone with a few counts. The chain has TRBV7-2 and TRBJ2-3; 7 bases line up with TRBD2. Trimming at V came to 3 bases and at J to 6 bases, leaving 6 bases not matched to a gene. This CDR3 has 14 residues. Looked up from germline, CDR1 is SGHTA and CDR2 is FQGNSA. CDR3 bases: TGTGCCAGCAGCTTGGGGGGGGGTCGGGATACGCAGTATTTT. This translates into CASSLGGGRDTQYF.

This clone was counted between two and nine times. Compared with germline, one end of the junction differs, possibly owing to a read error. The rearrangement joins TRBV7-9 to TRBJ1-1; D is uncertain. This CDR3 contains 15 residues. The germline V gene has CDR1 SEHNR and CDR2 FQNEAQ (reference sequence). For the CDR3, the DNA is TGTTCCAGCAGCCATGATTCGGTCGCGAACACTGAAGCTTTCTTT. Translating gives CSSSHDSVANTEAFF.

Only one count was recorded for this clone. The chain has TRBV28 and TRBJ2-5, with 7 nucleotides matching TRBD1. J lost 4 bases, V lost 6 bases, and 8 bases had no gene match. The CDR3 runs to 14 residues. Germline CDR1 reads MDHEN; CDR2 reads SYDVKM. The CDR3 loop reads CASSLDRVIETQYF. As DNA, the CDR3 is TGTGCCAGCAGCCTCGACAGGGTCATAGAGACCCAGTACTTC.

This clone was counted only a few times. The rearrangement uses TRBV6-1 and TRBJ2-7; 8 nucleotides match TRBD2. The CDR3 is made up of 14 amino acids. Germline CDR1 is MNHNS and CDR2 is SASEGT. The junction had 6 bases not matched to a gene; V was cut back by 3 bases and J by 5 bases. CDR3 amino acids: CASSDPRGGHEQYF. CDR3 DNA sequence: TGTGCCAGCAGTGACCCCCGGGGGGGGCACGAGCAGTACTTC.

The chain combines TRBV11-3 with TRBJ2-2; 10 positions agree with TRBD2. V shed 5 bases, J shed 7 bases, and the junction held 4 bases outside the gene matches. The germline CDR1 and CDR2 sequences are SGHNT and YENEEA. The CDR3 runs 14 residues. The CDR3 here is CASSPGTSVGELFF. For the CDR3, the DNA is TGTGCCAGCAGCCCCGGGACTAGCGTCGGGGAGCTGTTTTTT.

The chain has TRBV2 and TRBJ2-5; 7 nucleotides align to TRBD1. From germline, CDR1 is SNHLY and CDR2 FYNNEI. V lost 6 bases and J lost 3; bases outside the gene matches: 13. The CDR3 sequence is 16 residues long. For the CDR3, the DNA is TGTGCCAGCAGCACCCCACAGGGGACCGTTAAAGAGACCCAGTACTTC. It yields the protein CASSTPQGTVKETQYF. Drawing the rest from reference TRBV2 and TRBJ2-5, the complete variable domain is EPEVTQTPSHQVTQMGQEVILRCVPISNHLYFYWYRQILGQKVEFLVSFYNNEISEKSEIFDDQFSVERPDGSNFTLKIRSTKLEDSAMYFCASSTPQGTVKETQYFGPGTRLLVL.

J is TRBJ1-1 and V is TRBV6-1; TRBD1 might be the D (6 bases). V was clipped by 5 bases and J by 4 bases, with 17 bases between them. The CDR3 totals 15 residues. Germline assignment: CDR1 MNHNS and CDR2 SASEGT. The CDR3 DNA follows: TGTGCCAGCAGTCACCGGGACACCCAGGGCACTGAAGCTTTCTTT. This codes for CASSHRDTQGTEAFF.

V usage is TRBV28 and J usage is TRBJ1-2, with 7 nucleotides matching TRBD1. CDR1 MDHEN and CDR2 SYDVKM come from the germline V gene. There are 13 residues in the CDR3. J lost 7 bases, V lost 8 bases, and 10 bases had no gene match. The CDR3, as DNA: TGTGCCAGCGGCTACAGGGGAGACTTTGGCTACACCTTC. Its protein product is CASGYRGDFGYTF.

The CDR3 DNA reads TGTGCCAGCAGCGTCAATCCTCAGGAAGCCCAGTACTTC. Translation: CASSVNPQEAQYF. The V call is TRBV9, the J call TRBJ2-5; D remains ambiguous. The CDR3 is 13 amino acids. Germline CDR1 SGDLS, CDR2 YYNGEE. V was shortened by 2 bases and J by 9 bases, with 14 bases between the two germline ends.

V and J are TRBV28 and TRBJ2-7, with TRBD1 as a possible D gene (5 bases). Germline V gives CDR1 MDHEN, CDR2 SYDVKM. Between the trimmed V and J ends, which lost 3 bases and 1 base, there was a span of 19 bases. CDR3 length equals 17 residues. The chain's CDR3 is CASSFEVLGRASYEQYF. For the CDR3, the DNA is TGTGCCAGCAGTTTTGAGGTCCTCGGCAGGGCTTCCTACGAGCAGTACTTC.

V usage is TRBV6-5 and J usage is TRBJ1-4; 8 bases line up with TRBD1. From germline, CDR1 is MNHEY and CDR2 SVGAGI. Losses at the gene ends were 6 bases for V and 6 bases for J; bases not matched to a gene: 3. CDR3 length: 13 residues. The CDR3 loop is CASSRGQDEKLFF. The CDR3 region has the DNA TGTGCCAGCAGCCGGGGACAGGATGAAAAACTGTTTTTT.

The rearrangement uses TRBV6-6 and TRBJ1-3; no definite D call. This CDR3 is built from 15 residues. Deletions cut 8 bases from V and 0 bases from J, with 14 bases between. The germline CDR1 and CDR2 sequences are MNHNY and SVGAGI (reference sequence). The DNA for the CDR3 is TGTGCCAGCCTGTCCTTCCGGAGCTCTGGAAACACCATATATTTT. Encoded protein: CASLSFRSSGNTIYF.